Shown below are 20 T cell receptor beta chains from a single sample sequenced in a study of T cells after yellow fever vaccination. TCRdb used MiXCR to reprocess the 5' RACE reads, holding one entry per CDR3 protein. The sample has around 530,000 distinct CDR3 sequences; about 15% are singletons. The starting material was PBMCs, obtained 5 days after the first yellow fever vaccination. These receptor sequences come from a man younger than 30 who received the YFV17D yellow fever vaccine.

The table lists this clonotype with a few counts. The chain has TRBV7-9 and TRBJ2-3; 9 bases fit TRBD1. The trim removed 5 bases at V and 2 bases at J, leaving 8 bases unmatched. CDR3 length: 16 amino acids. The V gene's germline CDR1 is SEHNR and CDR2 FQNEAQ (reference sequence). The CDR3 DNA reads as TGTGCCAGCAGCCCAGACAGGGGGGGATTCACAGATACGCAGTATTTT. Translating gives CASSPDRGGFTDTQYF.

This clonotype turned up a few times. CDR3 amino acids: CASSQDPGAGYGYTF. Written as DNA, the CDR3 is TGCGCCAGCAGCCAAGATCCCGGGGCAGGCTATGGCTACACCTTC. The chain links TRBV4-1 to TRBJ1-2; D possibly corresponds to TRBD1 (5 bases). The CDR3 runs 15 residues. V gave up 0 bases and J gave up 4 bases, with 12 bases separating them. Germline lookup yields CDR1 MGHRA and CDR2 YSYEKL.

This clonotype showed up just once. At one end, the junction sequence differs from germline, possibly due to a read error. This chain uses TRBV9 with TRBJ2-1; 8 bases match TRBD2. The CDR3 covers 15 residues. In germline, CDR1 is SGDLS, CDR2 YYNGEE. CDR3: CASSPLLAGYYEQFF. In DNA form, the CDR3 reads TGTGCCAGCAGCCCCCTCCTAGCGGGCTACTATGAGCAGTTCTTC.

V is TRBV6-5 and J is TRBJ2-3; unclear D gene. The CDR3 is 17 amino acids. V lost 0 bases and J lost 6, with 19 bases in between. Germline values: CDR1 MNHEY, CDR2 SVGAGI. CDR3 protein: CASSYSYASLPWDTQYF. The CDR3 DNA sequence: TGTGCCAGCAGTTACTCGTACGCCAGTCTCCCCTGGGATACGCAGTATTTT.

The chain links TRBV4-3 to TRBJ1-2; 8 positions agree with TRBD1. Germline V gives CDR1 LGHNA, CDR2 YSLEER. The CDR3 covers 16 residues. The V gene end was trimmed by 1 base and the J gene end by 3 bases; junction bases not matched to a gene: 7. The CDR3 nucleotides read TGCGCCAGCAGCCAAGCTTCCGCAGGGGGCGACTATGGCTACACCTTC. Its translation is CASSQASAGGDYGYTF.

The chain couples TRBV12-3 or TRBV12-4 to TRBJ2-1; 9 nucleotides agree with TRBD2. With 1 base clipped from V and 3 bases from J, the junction kept 4 bases outside the gene matches. This CDR3 has 16 residues. CDR3 loop: CASSLGGLAIYNEQFF. Written as DNA, the CDR3 is TGTGCCAGCAGTTTAGGCGGACTAGCGATCTACAATGAGCAGTTCTTC.

This clonotype was picked up a small number of times. The V and J genes are TRBV6-1 and TRBJ2-3; 9 nucleotides line up with TRBD2. The CDR3 runs to 15 residues. Germline CDR1 MNHNS, CDR2 SASEGT. The V segment lost 6 bases and the J segment 4 bases; nucleotides outside the gene matches: 8. The CDR3 protein is CASRSAGGRADTQYF. CDR3 DNA sequence: TGTGCCAGCAGGTCCGCGGGGGGGCGGGCAGATACGCAGTATTTT.

This clonotype was detected only a few times. V gene TRBV7-9 combines with J gene TRBJ2-4; D unresolved. V was cut by 5 bases and J by 14 bases, with 13 bases left in between. Germline-derived CDR1 and CDR2 are SEHNR and FQNEAQ (reference sequence). The CDR3 is 11 amino acids. The CDR3 here is CASSRLGREYF. The CDR3 DNA sequence: TGTGCCAGCAGCCGGTTGGGTAGGGAGTACTTC.

This clonotype appeared a few times. This rearrangement joins TRBV20-1 to TRBJ2-5, with D maybe TRBD2 (6 bases). In germline, CDR1 is DFQATT, CDR2 SNEGSKA (reference sequence). V was clipped by 6 bases and J by 4 bases, with 15 bases between them. The CDR3 is made up of 13 amino acids. CDR3 in amino acids: CSALRPGRETQYF. The DNA for the CDR3 is TGCAGTGCCCTAAGGCCCGGGAGAGAGACCCAGTACTTC.

This clonotype appeared a few times. The CDR3 sequence is CASSLEQGTEQFF. The CDR3 region has the DNA TGTGCCAGCAGCTTAGAACAGGGGACTGAGCAGTTCTTC. The chain has TRBV7-9 and TRBJ2-1, with 7 positions matching TRBD1. V shed 1 base and J 9 bases; nucleotides not matched to a gene: 3. The length of the CDR3 is 13 residues. Per the germline V gene, CDR1 is SEHNR and CDR2 is FQNEAQ (reference sequence).

J is TRBJ1-1 and V is TRBV6-5; D possibly corresponds to TRBD1 (5 bases). The CDR3 runs 17 residues. The germline V gene encodes CDR1 MNHEY and CDR2 SVGAGI. V gave up 7 bases and J gave up 2 bases, with 23 bases separating them. The CDR3 is CASTSLGGGRRNTEAFF. CDR3 nucleotides: TGTGCCAGCACCTCCCTTGGGGGGGGACGAAGAAACACTGAAGCTTTCTTT.

The chain is built from TRBV5-6 and TRBJ2-1; 10 positions match TRBD2. Unmatched junction bases numbered 9, after V lost 3 bases and J lost 12 bases. The germline V gene has CDR1 SGHDT and CDR2 YYEEEE. This CDR3 comprises 14 residues. The CDR3, as DNA: TGTGCCAGCAGCTCGGCCCTAGCGGGGGATTTGCAGTTCTTC. Amino acid sequence: CASSSALAGDLQFF.

The chain carries TRBV20-1 and TRBJ2-3, with 9 positions matching TRBD2. This CDR3 comprises 15 residues. Germline V CDR1 and CDR2: DFQATT, SNEGSKA (reference sequence). The V segment lost 4 bases and the J segment 2 bases; nucleotides outside the gene matches: 7. CDR3 DNA sequence: TGCAGTGCTACAGCGGGGGGTTCCTACACAGATACGCAGTATTTT. As protein: CSATAGGSYTDTQYF.

The chain is built from TRBV5-1 and TRBJ2-7; perhaps D is TRBD1 or TRBD2 (5 bases each). Trimming removed 3 bases from V and 1 base from J, with 11 bases in between. The V gene's germline CDR1 is SGHRS and CDR2 YFSETQ. The CDR3 is 14 amino acids. As DNA, the CDR3 is TGCGCCAGCAGCTCCGGGACGGAGTCCTACGAGCAGTACGTC. It encodes CASSSGTESYEQYV.

This clonotype was seen at least ten times. The V call is TRBV12-3 or TRBV12-4, the J call TRBJ2-7; 9 nucleotides line up with TRBD1. The V segment lost 5 bases and the J segment 8 bases; nucleotides outside the gene matches: 10. The CDR3 runs 14 residues. CDR3 sequence reads: CASSPRDRAKKQYF. As DNA, the CDR3 is TGTGCCAGCAGTCCCCGGGACAGGGCTAAGAAGCAGTACTTC.

This clonotype was counted only a few times. The chain has TRBV6-2 or TRBV6-3 and TRBJ1-5; 9 bases line up with TRBD1. Germline assignment: CDR1 MNHEY and CDR2 SVGEGT. V dropped 6 bases and J dropped 9; count of bases not matched to a gene: 6. The CDR3 is 13 residues long. The DNA of the CDR3 is TGTGCCAGCAGCCGGGACAGGGTGCGGCCCCAGCATTTT. It specifies CASSRDRVRPQHF.

This clonotype turned up a few times. The genes are TRBV9 and TRBJ2-5; D tentatively fits TRBD1 or TRBD2 (5 bases each). V shed 0 bases and J shed 5 bases, with 14 bases lying between them. The CDR3 covers 15 residues. The germline V gene has CDR1 SGDLS and CDR2 YYNGEE. In nucleotides, the CDR3 is TGTGCCAGCAGCGTAGTCTGGGGTCGGGACGAGACCCAGTACTTC. Protein sequence: CASSVVWGRDETQYF.

The chain is built from TRBV9 and TRBJ2-3, with D possibly being TRBD1 or TRBD2 (6 bases each). Looked up from germline, CDR1 is SGDLS and CDR2 is YYNGEE. This CDR3 spans 14 amino acids. Trimming removed 3 bases at V and 4 bases at J, with 12 bases between. CDR3 sequence reads: CASSEGGSADTQYF. The CDR3 DNA sequence: TGTGCCAGCAGCGAGGGGGGATCGGCAGATACGCAGTATTTT.

The V gene is TRBV20-1, the J gene TRBJ1-1, with TRBD1 identical over 10 bases. This CDR3 has 15 amino acids. Germline V gives CDR1 DFQATT, CDR2 SNEGSKA (reference sequence). J lost 1 base, V lost 5 bases, and 7 bases had no gene match. The CDR3 DNA follows: TGCAGTGCTCCGCGACAGGGGGCACGGAACACTGAAGCTTTCTTT. Its protein is CSAPRQGARNTEAFF.

V gene TRBV20-1 combines with J gene TRBJ1-1; 7 nucleotides match TRBD1. This CDR3 has 15 amino acids. V trimming: 5 bases; J trimming: 2 bases; junction bases outside the gene matches: 11. Germline CDR1 is DFQATT and CDR2 is SNEGSKA (reference sequence). The CDR3 DNA sequence: TGCAGTGCTGCCGCCGGGACAGCTAAAAACACTGAAGCTTTCTTT. It codes for CSAAAGTAKNTEAFF.